The 7 T cell receptor beta chains reported below all come from one sample, sequenced in a study of CD8 T cells in Susac syndrome. RNA in amounts of about 0.5 to 1 ug was reverse transcribed with random hexamers. TCRdb re-analysed the immunoSEQ multiplex PCR reads in MiXCR, keeping a single row per CDR3 protein. The table shows roughly 220,000 distinct CDR3 sequences, with 94% occurring only once. The sample taken for sequencing was CD4+ T cells from PBMCs. The receptors were sampled from a human donor with Susac syndrome.

V and J are TRBV6-2 or TRBV6-3 and TRBJ2-7; the D is unclear. CDR1 MNHEY and CDR2 SVGEGT come from the germline V gene. The CDR3 loop spans 12 amino acids. Deletions cut 5 bases from V and 3 bases from J, with 8 bases between. The DNA for the CDR3 is TGTGCCAGCAGTCTCATGCTCTACGAGCAGTACTTC. Translation gives CASSLMLYEQYF.

The chain joins TRBV28 to TRBJ1-6; D possibly corresponds to TRBD1 (5 bases). The V end lost 6 bases, the J end lost 9 bases, and 15 bases lay between the germline ends. The CDR3 has 14 amino acids. Looked up from germline, CDR1 is MDHEN and CDR2 is SYDVKM. The CDR3 protein is CASRGAGIGSPLHF. The CDR3 DNA is TGTGCCAGCAGGGGCGCAGGGATCGGTTCACCCCTCCACTTT.

This chain links TRBV29-1 with TRBJ2-7, with D maybe TRBD1 (7 bases). The CDR3 totals 13 residues. The germline V and J ends were trimmed by 7 bases and 3 bases, with 16 bases remaining between them. Germline values: CDR1 SQVTM, CDR2 ANQGSEA. The CDR3 sequence is CSAGGTENYEQYF. The DNA of the CDR3 is TGCAGCGCAGGCGGGACAGAAAACTACGAGCAGTACTTC.

The V and J genes are TRBV20-1 and TRBJ2-4, with TRBD2 identical over 12 bases. Germline values: CDR1 DFQATT, CDR2 SNEGSKA (reference sequence). There are 15 residues in the CDR3. After removal of 5 bases from V and 0 bases from J, the junction contained 2 bases not matched to a gene. The CDR3 loop is CSAVLAGGAKNIQYF. In DNA form, the CDR3 reads TGCAGTGCTGTACTAGCGGGGGGAGCCAAAAACATTCAGTACTTC.

The gene calls are TRBV6-1 and TRBJ2-1; TRBD2 might be the D (6 bases). In germline, CDR1 is MNHNS, CDR2 SASEGT. The ends were cut back, 6 bases at V and 8 bases at J, with 29 bases in the middle. The CDR3 is 18 amino acids. The CDR3 nucleotides read TGTGCCAGCAGCCGACGGGCCCAACGGGACTCCCTCAGACATGAGCAGTTCTTC. This sequence encodes CASSRRAQRDSLRHEQFF.

This chain links TRBV20-1 with TRBJ2-3, with 12 bases lining up with TRBD2. The CDR3 consists of 19 residues. Per germline, CDR1 DFQATT and CDR2 SNEGSKA (reference sequence). Trimming removed 2 bases from V and 1 base from J; junction bases left unmatched: 13. The CDR3, as DNA: TGCAGTGCTAGAAACTTGGCTAGCGGGGGGGTACCTGGCACAGATACGCAGTATTTT. Translating gives CSARNLASGGVPGTDTQYF.

The genes are TRBV7-8 and TRBJ1-1; D might be TRBD1 (6 bases). In germline, CDR1 is SGHVS, CDR2 FQNEAQ. The length of the CDR3 is 17 residues. Between the trimmed V and J ends, which lost 1 base and 0 bases, there was a span of 15 bases. DNA for the CDR3: TGTGCCAGCAGCTTAGTACGAGGGGGTAGTATGAACACTGAAGCTTTCTTT. Translating gives CASSLVRGGSMNTEAFF.